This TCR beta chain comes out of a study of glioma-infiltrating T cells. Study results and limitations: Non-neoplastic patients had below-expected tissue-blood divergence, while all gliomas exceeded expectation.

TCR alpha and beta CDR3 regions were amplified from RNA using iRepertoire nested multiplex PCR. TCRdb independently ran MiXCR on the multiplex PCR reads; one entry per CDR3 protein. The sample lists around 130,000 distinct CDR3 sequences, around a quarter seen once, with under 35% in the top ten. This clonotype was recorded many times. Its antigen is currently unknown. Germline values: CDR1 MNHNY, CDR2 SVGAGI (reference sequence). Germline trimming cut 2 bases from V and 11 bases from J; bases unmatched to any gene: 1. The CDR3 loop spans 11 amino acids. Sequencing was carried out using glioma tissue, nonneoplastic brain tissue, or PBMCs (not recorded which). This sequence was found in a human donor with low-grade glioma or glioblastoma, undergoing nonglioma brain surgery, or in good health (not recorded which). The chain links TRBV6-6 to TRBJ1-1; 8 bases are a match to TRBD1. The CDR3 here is CASSYAGGAFF. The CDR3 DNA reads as TGTGCCAGCAGTTACGCAGGGGGCGCTTTCTTT.